These T cell receptor beta chains were read from a single sample in a study of cytomegalovirus exposure and HLA in healthy donors. Repertoires were generated with immunoSEQ multiplex PCR, while TCRdb's copy carries only in-frame clones and drops some. This table has fewer than 120,000 clones, roughly 90% appearing once. Input material: PBMCs. The receptors were sampled from a woman between 25 and 40 years old in good health and CMV-seropositive. Both conserved end residues are part of each CDR3. A D gene is named only where the DNA matches it firmly. Only some rows state a clone size, as once, few, many or a class for expanded clones.

>.|TRBV9|TRBJ2-1|.
CASSPGGTEQFF
TGTGCCAGCAGCCCCGGGGGTACTGAGCAGTTCTTC
>.|TRBV6-5|TRBJ2-7|.
CASSYSGTVYEEQYF
TGTGCCAGCAGTTACTCGGGCACCGTCTACGAGGAGCAGTACTTC
>.|TRBV6-1|TRBJ2-7|.
CASSTRQNPYEQYF
TGTGCCAGCAGTACCCGACAGAACCCCTACGAGCAGTACTTC
>few|TRBV18|TRBJ2-7|TRBD2
CASSPGTSGLEQYF
TGTGCCAGCTCACCAGGGACTAGTGGGCTCGAGCAGTACTTC
>.|TRBV13|TRBJ2-7|.
CASSPRGSYEQYF
TGTGCCAGCAGCCCGCGCGGTTCCTACGAGCAGTACTTC
>.|TRBV7-2|TRBJ2-3|TRBD2
CASSLTPAGVPDTQYF
TGTGCCAGCAGCCTCACCCCCGCGGGGGTCCCAGATACGCAGTATTTT
>.|TRBV5-1|TRBJ1-1|TRBD1
CASSLDRGLGAFF
TGCGCCAGCAGCTTGGACAGGGGGCTGGGAGCTTTCTTT
>.|TRBV5-4|TRBJ1-4|TRBD1
CASSQGQGREKLFF
TGTGCCAGCAGCCAGGGACAGGGTCGGGAAAAACTGTTTTTT
>.|TRBV21-1|TRBJ1-6|.
CASSLRRQHNSPLHF
TGTGCCAGCAGCCTCCGGCGGCAGCATAATTCACCCCTCCACTTT
>.|TRBV5-5|TRBJ2-7|.
CASSQRQATYEQYF
TGTGCCAGCAGCCAGCGACAGGCCACCTACGAGCAGTACTTC
>.|TRBV7-9|TRBJ1-4|TRBD1
CASSLVQTGGFGQLFF
TGTGCCAGCAGCTTAGTCCAGACAGGGGGCTTCGGGCAACTGTTTTTT
>.|TRBV28|TRBJ1-1|.
CASSVNTEAFF
TGTGCCAGCAGTGTAAACACTGAAGCTTTCTTT
>.|TRBV18|TRBJ2-3|TRBD2
CASSPTAGGPTDTQYF
TGTGCCAGCTCACCAACGGCGGGGGGGCCCACAGATACGCAGTATTTT
>.|TRBV7-9|TRBJ2-2|.
CASSRDGTPSVFF
TGTGCCAGCAGCCGAGACGGGACTCCCTCCGTGTTTTTT
>once|TRBV4-3|TRBJ2-2|.
CASKRELGPGELFF
TGCGCCAGCAAGAGGGAGCTAGGACCCGGGGAGCTGTTTTTT
>.|TRBV5-6|TRBJ1-3|.
CASSLSSGTGNTIYF
TGTGCCAGCAGCTTATCATCGGGGACTGGAAACACCATATATTTT
>few|TRBV13|TRBJ2-1|TRBD1
CASSSGTGLNQQFF
TGTGCCAGCAGCAGCGGGACAGGGCTCAATCAGCAGTTCTTC
>.|TRBV7-6|TRBJ1-5|TRBD1
CASSLGDRGSNQPQHF
TGTGCCAGCAGCTTAGGGGACAGGGGTAGCAATCAGCCCCAGCATTTT
>.|TRBV5-1|TRBJ2-5|.
CASSLAAGRGRHQETQYF
TGCGCCAGCAGCTTGGCGGCGGGACGGGGGAGGCACCAAGAGACCCAGTACTTC
>.|TRBV5-6|TRBJ2-3|TRBD1
CASRRTGVDTQYF
TGTGCCAGCAGGCGGACAGGGGTAGATACGCAGTATTTT
>.|TRBV10-3|TRBJ2-2|.
CAISETRRGLVPTAGQLFF
TGTGCCATCTCCGAGACTAGGCGGGGTTTGGTACCTACCGCGGGTCAGCTGTTTTTT
>.|TRBV14|TRBJ1-3|.
CASSQDRAGTGNTIYF
TGTGCCAGCAGCCAAGATCGGGCAGGGACTGGGAACACCATATATTTT
>.|TRBV30|TRBJ1-2|.
CAWSALEGYTF
TGTGCCTGGAGTGCTCTGGAGGGCTACACCTTC
>.|TRBV6-1|TRBJ1-1|.
CASSPLRGVTEAFF
TGTGCCAGCAGTCCACTCAGGGGTGTCACTGAAGCTTTCTTT
>.|TRBV6-1|TRBJ1-5|.
CASIEVPFYSNQPQHF
TGTGCCAGCATTGAGGTCCCGTTCTATAGCAATCAGCCCCAGCATTTT
>.|TRBV4-1|TRBJ2-5|.
CASSQSGLAETQYF
TGCGCCAGCAGCCAGTCAGGTCTTGCGGAGACCCAGTACTTC
>once|TRBV5-4|TRBJ2-7|.
CASSPEGSDEQYF
TGTGCCAGCAGCCCCGAGGGCTCCGACGAGCAGTACTTC
>.|TRBV19|TRBJ2-7|TRBD2
CASGLAGGPMNEQYF
TGTGCCAGTGGACTAGCGGGAGGGCCGATGAACGAGCAGTACTTC
>.|TRBV4-2|TRBJ2-5|TRBD2
CASSQGELAGRETQYF
TGTGCCAGCAGCCAAGGAGAATTAGCGGGGAGGGAGACCCAGTACTTC
>.|TRBV2|TRBJ1-2|.
CASSSTDYGYTF
TGTGCCAGCAGTTCGACAGACTATGGCTACACCTTC
>.|TRBV7-6|TRBJ1-5|.
CASSSGDSNQPQHF
TGTGCCAGCAGCTCCGGGGATAGCAATCAGCCCCAGCATTTT
>.|TRBV6-6|TRBJ1-2|TRBD1
CASSRSGGSYTF
TGTGCCAGCAGTAGATCAGGGGGCAGCTACACCTTC
>few|TRBV6-5|TRBJ1-4|.
CASSLSRGVGGEKLFF
TGTGCCAGCAGTTTGTCGAGGGGCGTCGGGGGTGAAAAACTGTTTTTT
>.|TRBV7-6|TRBJ1-1|.
CASTPMTEFTEAFF
TGTGCCAGCACCCCTATGACAGAATTCACTGAAGCTTTCTTT
>.|TRBV7-2|TRBJ1-4|TRBD1
CASSQGDRGIEKLFF
TGTGCCAGCAGCCAGGGGGACAGGGGAATCGAAAAACTGTTTTTT
>.|TRBV5-6|TRBJ1-1|.
CASSFAGDNTEAFF
TGTGCCAGCAGCTTCGCAGGGGACAACACTGAAGCTTTCTTT
>.|TRBV7-3|TRBJ1-5|TRBD1
CASSLQGTYQPQHF
TGTGCCAGCAGCCTACAGGGGACGTATCAGCCCCAGCATTTT
>few|TRBV5-1|TRBJ1-1|TRBD1
CASSPGQGNTEAFF
TGCGCCAGCAGCCCTGGACAGGGGAACACTGAAGCTTTCTTT
>few|TRBV19|TRBJ2-7|TRBD2
CASSKGTSGYEQYF
TGTGCCAGTAGTAAAGGGACTAGCGGCTACGAGCAGTACTTC
>.|TRBV2|TRBJ2-7|.
CASTLRSGNNEQYF
TGTGCCAGCACTCTTCGATCGGGGAACAACGAGCAGTACTTC
>.|TRBV10-3|TRBJ1-1|.
CAISPGAGTEAFF
TGTGCCATCAGTCCAGGGGCTGGGACTGAAGCTTTCTTT
>once|TRBV5-4|TRBJ2-3|.
CASSPRRGTDTQYF
TGTGCCAGCAGCCCTCGTCGGGGCACAGATACGCAGTATTTT
>.|TRBV7-8|TRBJ2-2|.
CASSRTGVNTGELFF
TGTGCCAGCAGCAGGACGGGAGTAAACACCGGGGAGCTGTTTTTT
>.|TRBV5-1|TRBJ1-1|.
CASSSQQGSEAFF
TGCGCCAGCAGCTCCCAACAGGGCTCTGAAGCTTTCTTT
>.|TRBV9|TRBJ2-1|.
CASSVGGGTAYNEQFF
TGTGCCAGCAGCGTAGGAGGCGGGACGGCCTACAATGAGCAGTTCTTC
>.|TRBV5-1|TRBJ2-3|.
CASSLDRAFTDTQYF
TGCGCCAGCAGCTTGGACAGGGCCTTCACAGATACGCAGTATTTT
>many|TRBV7-8|TRBJ2-3|TRBD2
CASSPMGRGDTDTQYF
TGTGCCAGCAGCCCGATGGGGCGGGGGGACACAGATACGCAGTATTTT
>few|TRBV27|TRBJ2-7|TRBD1
CASARPRDRGLYEQYF
TGTGCCAGCGCGCGACCCCGGGACAGGGGCCTTTACGAGCAGTACTTC
>.|TRBV6-4|TRBJ2-1|TRBD2
CASSVFSGRGYNEQFF
TGTGCCAGCAGTGTATTTAGCGGGAGGGGATACAATGAGCAGTTCTTC
>.|TRBV6-5|TRBJ2-6|.
CASSLGELGANVLTF
TGTGCCAGCAGCCTAGGAGAACTAGGGGCCAACGTCCTGACTTTC
>.|TRBV5-1|TRBJ1-1|.
CASSLGGELNTEAFF
TGCGCCAGCAGCTTGGGTGGGGAGTTGAACACTGAAGCTTTCTTT